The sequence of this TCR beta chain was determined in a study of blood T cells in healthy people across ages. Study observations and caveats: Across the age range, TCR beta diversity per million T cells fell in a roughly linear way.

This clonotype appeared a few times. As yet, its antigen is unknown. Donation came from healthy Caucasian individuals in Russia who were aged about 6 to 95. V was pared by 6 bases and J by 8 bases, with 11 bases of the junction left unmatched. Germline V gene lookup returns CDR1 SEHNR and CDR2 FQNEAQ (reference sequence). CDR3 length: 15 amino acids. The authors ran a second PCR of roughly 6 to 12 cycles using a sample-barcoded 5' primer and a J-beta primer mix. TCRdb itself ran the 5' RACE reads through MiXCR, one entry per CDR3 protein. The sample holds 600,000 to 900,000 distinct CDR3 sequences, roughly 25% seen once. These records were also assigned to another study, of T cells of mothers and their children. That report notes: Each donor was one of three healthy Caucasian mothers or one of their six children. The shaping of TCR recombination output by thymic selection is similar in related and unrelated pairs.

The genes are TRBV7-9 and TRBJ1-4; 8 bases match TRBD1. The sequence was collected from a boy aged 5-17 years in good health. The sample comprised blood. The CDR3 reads CASSLTGDPREKLFF. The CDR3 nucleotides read TGTGCCAGCAGTCTGACAGGGGACCCTAGAGAAAAACTGTTTTTT.